Sequencing of this TCR beta chain was carried out in a study of control samples from healthy donors and cancer patients. Clones were read by immunoSEQ multiplex PCR, and TCRdb kept only the in-frame ones, dropping some. The table lists around 80,000 clones, about 88% of them singletons. V shed 0 bases and J 4 bases; nucleotides not matched to a gene: 6. Germline V gene lookup returns CDR1 GTSNPN and CDR2 SVGIG (reference sequence). This CDR3 is built from 16 residues. The sequencing input was blood. This receptor was taken from a woman aged 50 to 60 in good health. The chain is built from TRBV30 and TRBJ2-2, with 9 bases aligning to TRBD1. Here the CDR3 DNA reads TGTGCCTGGAGTGTCTCCGACAGGGGGGTCACCGGGGAGCTGTTTTTT. It specifies CAWSVSDRGVTGELFF.